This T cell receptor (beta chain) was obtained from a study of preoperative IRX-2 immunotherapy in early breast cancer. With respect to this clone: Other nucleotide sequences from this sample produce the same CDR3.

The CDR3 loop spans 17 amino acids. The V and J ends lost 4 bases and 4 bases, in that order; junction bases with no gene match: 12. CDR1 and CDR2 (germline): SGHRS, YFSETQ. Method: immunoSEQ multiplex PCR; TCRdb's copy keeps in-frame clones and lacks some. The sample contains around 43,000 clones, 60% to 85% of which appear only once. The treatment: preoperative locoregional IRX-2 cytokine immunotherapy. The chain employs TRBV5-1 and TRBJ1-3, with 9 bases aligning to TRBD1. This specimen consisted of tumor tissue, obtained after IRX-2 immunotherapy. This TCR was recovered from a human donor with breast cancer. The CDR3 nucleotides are TGCGCCAGCAGCGTAACTCCGGGACAGGGTACCGGAAACACCATATATTTT. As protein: CASSVTPGQGTGNTIYF. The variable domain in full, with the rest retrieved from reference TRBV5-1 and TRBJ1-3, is KAGVTQTPRYLIKTRGQQVTLSCSPISGHRSVSWYQQTPGQGLQFLFEYFSETQRNKGNFPGRFSGRQFSNSRSEMNVSTLELGDSALYLCASSVTPGQGTGNTIYFGEGSWLTVV.